A single T cell receptor beta chain is shown here with its context. Its antigen is unidentified. Germline CDR1 is SGHRS and CDR2 is YFSETQ. V was pared by 1 base and J by 6 bases, with 12 bases between. The CDR3 spans 14 residues. Assay used: immunoSEQ multiplex PCR; TCRdb lists only in-frame clones, some missing. This table holds 2 million to 2.5 million clones, around 95% found once. The sample comes from a study of shared clonotypes between healthy human individuals. A split of CD4+ cells into CD45RA+ naive and CD45RA-negative memory subsets was performed. Points from the study as a whole: Apart from blood, nothing was sampled; tissue repertoires likely differ. Owing to a small donor count, the genetic and exposure-history diversity represented was limited. Larger estimated richness was generally seen in naive subsets than in memory subsets.

The chain uses TRBV5-1 and TRBJ2-3; perhaps TRBD2 as D (5 bases). Source material: naive CD4+ T cells sorted from blood. Subset reported: CD45RA+ positively selected. This receptor was obtained from a man between 18 and 35 years old in good health. Here the CDR3 DNA reads TGCGCCAGCAGCTTGTTGGGCGGGCAGGATACGCAGTATTTT. Translated: CASSLLGGQDTQYF. Filled out from reference TRBV5-1 and TRBJ2-3, the complete variable domain reads KAGVTQTPRYLIKTRGQQVTLSCSPISGHRSVSWYQQTPGQGLQFLFEYFSETQRNKGNFPGRFSGRQFSNSRSEMNVSTLELGDSALYLCASSLLGGQDTQYFGPGTRLTVL.